Each of the 9 T cell receptor beta chains below was sequenced from the same sample in a study of shared clonotypes between healthy human individuals (dated by TCRdb to about 2020). Library preparation was by the immunoSEQ multiplex PCR assay. In TCRdb, the immuneACCESS table is reduced to in-frame sequences with V and J assigned. These tables do not hold every clone; where another copy was compared, an unresolved V gene accounts for under half, and the others remain unexplained. A total of about 2.5 million clones appear in this sample, less than 95% of them only once. The ten largest clonotypes hold about 0.41% of the sample. The sample was naive CD4+ T cells from PBMCs. Explained via the paper, the cell subset or site label denotes: CD45RA+ positively selected. The source of these receptors is a man aged 18 to 29 in good health. Some clones in this sample may be carry-over from other donors' samples.

The genes are TRBV5-1 and TRBJ2-3, with D unclear. V was pared by 3 bases and J by 0 bases, with 8 bases between. From germline, CDR1 is SGHRS and CDR2 YFSETQ. The CDR3 runs to 14 residues. The CDR3 DNA is TGCGCCAGCAGCTATGCGGAGAGCACAGATACGCAGTATTTT. As protein: CASSYAESTDTQYF.

The chain carries TRBV18 and TRBJ2-1; 9 bases map to TRBD2. Trimming took 3 bases from V and 2 from J; bases not matched to a gene: 5. CDR1 KGHSH and CDR2 LQKENI come from the germline V gene. The CDR3 extends over 16 amino acids. The CDR3 DNA is TGTGCCAGCTCACCGTCTAGCGGGAACGCCTACAATGAGCAGTTCTTC. This sequence encodes CASSPSSGNAYNEQFF.

This chain uses TRBV5-4 with TRBJ2-7; 7 nucleotides match TRBD2. The CDR3 totals 14 residues. J was trimmed by 6 bases and V by 0 bases; bases with no gene match: 6. Looked up from germline, CDR1 is SGHNT and CDR2 is YYREEE (reference sequence). The CDR3 sequence: CASSLGGRILEQYF. The CDR3 region has the DNA TGTGCCAGCAGCTTGGGCGGGAGAATACTCGAGCAGTACTTC.

J is TRBJ2-2 and V is TRBV6-1, with no clear D. CDR1 and CDR2 from the germline V gene are MNHNS and SASEGT. The CDR3 covers 12 residues. Trimming stripped 8 bases from V and 1 base from J, with 5 bases between. The CDR3 reads CASARNTGELFF. CDR3 coding DNA: TGTGCCAGCGCAAGGAACACCGGGGAGCTGTTTTTT.

The chain combines TRBV7-3 with TRBJ1-1; D gene ambiguous. This CDR3 is built from 15 residues. Trimming shortened V by 2 bases and J by 3 bases, and 13 bases separated the two germline ends. In germline, CDR1 is SGHTA, CDR2 FQGTGA. This CDR3 is CASSLLGAPDTEAFF. The DNA for the CDR3 is TGTGCCAGCAGCTTATTGGGCGCGCCGGACACTGAAGCTTTCTTT.

This rearrangement joins TRBV4-1 to TRBJ2-1; D not resolved. The germline V gene encodes CDR1 MGHRA and CDR2 YSYEKL. The CDR3 totals 15 residues. V lost 6 bases and J 5 bases, leaving 17 bases between the germline ends. The CDR3 spells CASRRAETHDNEQFF. CDR3 nucleotides: TGCGCCAGCAGACGCGCCGAAACCCACGACAATGAGCAGTTCTTC.

The rearrangement links TRBV5-4 to TRBJ2-1, with a possible D match to TRBD2 (6 bases). The V gene's germline CDR1 is SGHNT and CDR2 YYREEE (reference sequence). CDR3 size: 16 residues. V was trimmed by 3 bases and J by 5 bases, leaving 18 bases between them. The CDR3 sequence is CASSSNPGVGNNEQFF. CDR3 bases: TGTGCCAGCAGCTCCAATCCGGGGGTTGGGAACAATGAGCAGTTCTTC.

This chain links TRBV5-4 with TRBJ1-5; D gene ambiguous. This CDR3 region has 14 residues. V dropped 4 bases and J dropped 2 bases, with 10 bases sitting between them. The germline V gene has CDR1 SGHNT and CDR2 YYREEE (reference sequence). CDR3 bases: TGTGCCAGCAGCCCCGGGTTGGGCAATCAGCCCCAGCATTTT. Its protein product is CASSPGLGNQPQHF.

A single count supports this clone. The rearrangement uses TRBV2 and TRBJ1-2; 8 bases fit TRBD1. Losses at the gene ends were 7 bases for V and 4 bases for J; bases not matched to a gene: 8. This CDR3 comprises 14 residues. In germline, CDR1 is SNHLY, CDR2 FYNNEI. The CDR3 nucleotides are TGTGCCAGCAAAGGAGGACAGGGCCCCTATGGCTACACCTTC. As protein: CASKGGQGPYGYTF.